A selection of T cell receptor beta chains follows, all from one sample in a study of PD-L1 blockade in urothelial cancer. Sequenced by immunoSEQ multiplex PCR; TCRdb stores in-frame clones only, minus some. The repertoire holds approximately 50,000 clones, with 84% as singletons. Sequencing used PBMCs, obtained around atezolizumab (anti-PD-L1) treatment. These receptors all come from a man aged 50 to 59 with urothelial cancer. Each CDR3 is given with its conserved first and last residue. A D gene is named only where the DNA matches it firmly. Only some rows state a clone size, as once, few, many or a class for expanded clones.

D gene: .; J gene: TRBJ2-3; V gene: TRBV30; clone size: .; CDR3 DNA: TGTGCCTGGACCGCGTGGCGGGTCGCGGATACGCAGTATTTT; CDR3 protein: CAWTAWRVADTQYF
D gene: .; J gene: TRBJ2-3; V gene: TRBV28; clone size: .; CDR3 DNA: TGTGCCAGCAGATTACAAGGCAGGGATACGCAGTATTTT; CDR3 protein: CASRLQGRDTQYF
D gene: .; J gene: TRBJ2-1; V gene: TRBV2; clone size: .; CDR3 DNA: TGTGCCAGCAGTGCACAGTACAATGAGCAGTTCTTC; CDR3 protein: CASSAQYNEQFF
D gene: TRBD2; J gene: TRBJ2-7; V gene: TRBV9; clone size: .; CDR3 DNA: TGTGCCAGCAGCTCAGGACTAGCCTCCTACGAGCAGTACTTC; CDR3 protein: CASSSGLASYEQYF
D gene: .; J gene: TRBJ1-1; V gene: TRBV5-8; clone size: .; CDR3 DNA: TGTGCCAGCAGCTTTGACGGCGGCGGTGCTGAAGCTTTCTTT; CDR3 protein: CASSFDGGGAEAFF
D gene: TRBD2; J gene: TRBJ2-3; V gene: TRBV11-2; clone size: .; CDR3 DNA: TGTGCCAGCAGCTTAAGGACTAGCGGGGGGGCCACAGATACGCAGTATTTT; CDR3 protein: CASSLRTSGGATDTQYF
D gene: .; J gene: TRBJ2-3; V gene: TRBV6-4; clone size: .; CDR3 DNA: TGTGCCAGCAGTGACGGGACTAGCACAGATACGCAGTATTTT; CDR3 protein: CASSDGTSTDTQYF
D gene: TRBD1; J gene: TRBJ2-5; V gene: TRBV4-2; clone size: .; CDR3 DNA: TGTGCCAGCAGCCGGGTATTAAGGGGGGACAGGGGTTCAGAGACCCAGTACTTC; CDR3 protein: CASSRVLRGDRGSETQYF
D gene: TRBD2; J gene: TRBJ2-5; V gene: TRBV2; clone size: .; CDR3 DNA: TGTGCCGAAAAGACTAGCGAGTCACAAGAGACCCAGTACTTC; CDR3 protein: CAEKTSESQETQYF
D gene: .; J gene: TRBJ1-6; V gene: TRBV10-1; clone size: few; CDR3 DNA: TGCGCCAGCAGTGAGTCCGCAGATTCACCCCTCCACTTT; CDR3 protein: CASSESADSPLHF
D gene: TRBD2; J gene: TRBJ2-1; V gene: TRBV7-2; clone size: .; CDR3 DNA: TGTGCCAGCAGCTTAGCGCCTAGCGGGAGGATTGATGGTGAGCAGTTCTTC; CDR3 protein: CASSLAPSGRIDGEQFF
D gene: TRBD2; J gene: TRBJ2-1; V gene: TRBV7-9; clone size: .; CDR3 DNA: TGTGCCAGCGGACTAGCGGAGGGGAATGAGCAGTTCTTC; CDR3 protein: CASGLAEGNEQFF
D gene: TRBD1; J gene: TRBJ1-1; V gene: TRBV7-9; clone size: .; CDR3 DNA: TGTGCCAGCAGCTTTAGCGGGACAGGGTTGAACACTGAAGCTTTCTTT; CDR3 protein: CASSFSGTGLNTEAFF
D gene: .; J gene: TRBJ1-5; V gene: TRBV2; clone size: .; CDR3 DNA: TGTGCCAGCAGCTTAACAGGGCTAGGCAATCAGCCCCAGCATTTT; CDR3 protein: CASSLTGLGNQPQHF
D gene: .; J gene: TRBJ1-6; V gene: TRBV10-3; clone size: few; CDR3 DNA: TGTGCCATCAGTGAGTCGGGGACACAGCTCGGAGGTTCACCCCTCCACTTT; CDR3 protein: CAISESGTQLGGSPLHF
D gene: TRBD1; J gene: TRBJ2-7; V gene: TRBV6-6; clone size: few; CDR3 DNA: TGTGCCAGCGGGAGACAGGGGGGTTCCTACGAGCAGTACTTC; CDR3 protein: CASGRQGGSYEQYF
D gene: .; J gene: TRBJ2-6; V gene: TRBV30; clone size: .; CDR3 DNA: TGTGCCTGGACGGTCTCTGGGGCCAACGTCCTGACTTTC; CDR3 protein: CAWTVSGANVLTF
D gene: .; J gene: TRBJ1-2; V gene: TRBV28; clone size: few; CDR3 DNA: TGTGCTACTAGCGGGGGCTATGGCTACACCTTC; CDR3 protein: CATSGGYGYTF
D gene: TRBD1; J gene: TRBJ2-3; V gene: TRBV7-9; clone size: .; CDR3 DNA: TGTGCCAGCAGCTTAGGACAGGGGGTGAGAGATACGCAGTATTTT; CDR3 protein: CASSLGQGVRDTQYF
D gene: .; J gene: TRBJ2-7; V gene: TRBV11-2; clone size: .; CDR3 DNA: TGTGCCAGCAGCTCCAACTACGGGCAGTACTTC; CDR3 protein: CASSSNYGQYF
D gene: TRBD1; J gene: TRBJ2-7; V gene: TRBV19; clone size: .; CDR3 DNA: TGTGCCAGTAGTAACCGGGACAGGGCTGGCGAGCAGTACTTC; CDR3 protein: CASSNRDRAGEQYF
D gene: TRBD2; J gene: TRBJ2-1; V gene: TRBV19; clone size: .; CDR3 DNA: TGTGCCAGTACCCTCAATCCTAGCGGGGGCAATGAGCAGTTCTTC; CDR3 protein: CASTLNPSGGNEQFF
D gene: .; J gene: TRBJ2-5; V gene: TRBV7-2; clone size: few; CDR3 DNA: TGTGCCAGCAGCTTAGTCCCTAGAGAGACCCAGTACTTC; CDR3 protein: CASSLVPRETQYF
D gene: .; J gene: TRBJ2-4; V gene: TRBV9; clone size: .; CDR3 DNA: TGTGCCAGCAGCCCAGGGACGGGAGAAAACATTCAGTACTTC; CDR3 protein: CASSPGTGENIQYF
D gene: .; J gene: TRBJ2-5; V gene: TRBV30; clone size: .; CDR3 DNA: TGTGCCTGGAGTGTCCCCGGGAAGGAGACCCAGTACTTC; CDR3 protein: CAWSVPGKETQYF
D gene: .; J gene: TRBJ2-5; V gene: TRBV7-8; clone size: once; CDR3 DNA: TGTGCCAGCAGCCCACGCTCCAGAGGCGAGACCCAGTACTTC; CDR3 protein: CASSPRSRGETQYF
D gene: .; J gene: TRBJ1-4; V gene: TRBV27; clone size: .; CDR3 DNA: TGTGCCAGCAGCCTAGGTGGGGCCCCTAATGAAAAACTGTTTTTT; CDR3 protein: CASSLGGAPNEKLFF
D gene: .; J gene: TRBJ2-7; V gene: TRBV6-5; clone size: .; CDR3 DNA: TGTGCCAGCAGCTATGACAGGAGTCCTTACGAGCAGTACTTC; CDR3 protein: CASSYDRSPYEQYF
D gene: TRBD2; J gene: TRBJ2-3; V gene: TRBV7-2; clone size: once; CDR3 DNA: TGTGCCAGCAGCTTAGCGCTAATGACTAGCGGGGGAGGAGATACGCAGTATTTT; CDR3 protein: CASSLALMTSGGGDTQYF
D gene: .; J gene: TRBJ2-2; V gene: TRBV7-2; clone size: .; CDR3 DNA: TGTGCCAGCAGCTTAGAACCCACTCCTACCGGGGAGCTGTTTTTT; CDR3 protein: CASSLEPTPTGELFF
D gene: .; J gene: TRBJ2-7; V gene: TRBV15; clone size: .; CDR3 DNA: TGTGCCACCAGCACGCGGGACTCGCGAAGGGGCGAGCAGTACTTC; CDR3 protein: CATSTRDSRRGEQYF
D gene: .; J gene: TRBJ2-3; V gene: TRBV4-2; clone size: few; CDR3 DNA: TGTGCCAGCAGCCAAGGGATGCTCGGGAGCACAGATACGCAGTATTTT; CDR3 protein: CASSQGMLGSTDTQYF
D gene: .; J gene: TRBJ1-1; V gene: TRBV29-1; clone size: once; CDR3 DNA: TGCAGCGTTAGACAGTTTGGCACTGAAGCTTTCTTT; CDR3 protein: CSVRQFGTEAFF
D gene: .; J gene: TRBJ1-5; V gene: TRBV5-6; clone size: .; CDR3 DNA: TGTGCCAGCAGCTTGGGACAGGCAGGGTGGAATGGCAATCAGCCCCAGCATTTT; CDR3 protein: CASSLGQAGWNGNQPQHF
D gene: .; J gene: TRBJ1-3; V gene: TRBV15; clone size: .; CDR3 DNA: TGTGCCACCAGCATGGCGCGACCTAGAGGAAACACCATATATTTT; CDR3 protein: CATSMARPRGNTIYF
D gene: .; J gene: TRBJ2-3; V gene: TRBV10-3; clone size: .; CDR3 DNA: TGTGCCATCAGGATGAGCGGAAGCACAGATACGCAGTATTTT; CDR3 protein: CAIRMSGSTDTQYF
D gene: TRBD1; J gene: TRBJ1-2; V gene: TRBV18; clone size: .; CDR3 DNA: TGTGCCAGCTCACCCACGACAGGGTTGGATGGCTACACCTTC; CDR3 protein: CASSPTTGLDGYTF
D gene: TRBD2; J gene: TRBJ2-1; V gene: TRBV14; clone size: .; CDR3 DNA: TGTGCCAGCAGCCAAGGGGTTGGGAGGGTAGGTGGCAATGAGCAGTTCTTC; CDR3 protein: CASSQGVGRVGGNEQFF
D gene: TRBD2; J gene: TRBJ2-2; V gene: TRBV6-6; clone size: .; CDR3 DNA: TGTGCCAGCCGTAATAGCGGGCCGGGGGGCACCGGGGAGCTGTTTTTT; CDR3 protein: CASRNSGPGGTGELFF
D gene: TRBD1; J gene: TRBJ2-6; V gene: TRBV28; clone size: .; CDR3 DNA: TGTGCCAGCAGCCCAGACAGGGGCGCTTCTGGGGCCAACGTCCTGACTTTC; CDR3 protein: CASSPDRGASGANVLTF